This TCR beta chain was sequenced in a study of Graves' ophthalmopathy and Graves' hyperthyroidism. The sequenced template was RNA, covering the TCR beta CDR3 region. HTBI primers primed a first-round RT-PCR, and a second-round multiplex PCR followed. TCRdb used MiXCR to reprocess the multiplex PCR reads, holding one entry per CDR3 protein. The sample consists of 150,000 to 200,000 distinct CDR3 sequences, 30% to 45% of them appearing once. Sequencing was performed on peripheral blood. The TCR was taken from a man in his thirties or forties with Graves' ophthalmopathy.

This CDR3 is CASSFRLGGKETQYF. Written as DNA, the CDR3 is TGTGCCAGCAGCTTTCGGTTAGGAGGCAAAGAGACCCAGTACTTC. V gene TRBV7-2 combines with J gene TRBJ2-5, with D tentatively TRBD2 (5 bases). V lost 3 bases and J lost 3, with 14 bases in between. The CDR3 length is 15 residues. Germline CDR1 reads SGHTA; CDR2 reads FQGNSA.